A selection of T cell receptor beta chains follows, all from one sample in a study of shared clonotypes between healthy human individuals. Generated by immunoSEQ multiplex PCR, the TCRdb table keeps only in-frame clones and is missing some. The sample contains about 1 million clones, around four fifths of which appear only once. Sequenced: memory CD4+ T cells sorted from blood. The receptors here all came from a man between 18 and 35 years old in good health. Both conserved end residues are part of each CDR3. Fields, in order: V gene, clone size, J gene, D gene, CDR3 protein, CDR3 DNA. The D gene is left open where the match is weak. Size values are once, few and many counts, or a class for expanded clones, and some rows have none.

TRBV27	-	TRBJ2-3	TRBD2	CASSRKGLAGKADTQYF	TGTGCCAGCAGTCGAAAAGGACTAGCGGGAAAAGCAGATACGCAGTATTTT
TRBV6-4	-	TRBJ2-2	-	CASSGEGFTGELFF	TGTGCCAGCAGTGGAGAAGGGTTCACCGGGGAGCTGTTTTTT
TRBV7-2	-	TRBJ1-2	-	CASSPRPAGENGYTF	TGTGCCAGCAGCCCCCGGCCCGCAGGGGAAAATGGCTACACCTTC
TRBV18	-	TRBJ2-7	TRBD1	CASSPGQYYEQYF	TGTGCCAGCTCACCGGGACAGTACTACGAGCAGTACTTC
TRBV19	-	TRBJ1-4	-	CASSWAGREKLFF	TGTGCCAGTAGTTGGGCAGGGAGAGAAAAACTGTTTTTT
TRBV7-2	-	TRBJ1-1	-	CASSPLGGERDAFF	TGTGCCAGCAGCCCCTTAGGGGGGGAGAGGGATGCTTTCTTT
TRBV7-9	-	TRBJ1-6	-	CASSLGLGSPLHF	TGTGCCAGCAGTCTAGGGCTGGGTTCACCCCTCCACTTT
TRBV5-6	-	TRBJ1-2	-	CASSPGLGGYTF	TGTGCCAGCAGCCCTGGACTCGGGGGCTACACCTTC
TRBV5-1	-	TRBJ1-3	-	CASSLTGSSGNTIYF	TGCGCCAGCAGCTTGACGGGCTCCTCTGGAAACACCATATATTTT
TRBV7-8	few	TRBJ2-1	-	CASSLGAIAYNEQFF	TGTGCCAGCAGCTTAGGAGCGATTGCCTACAATGAGCAGTTCTTC
TRBV7-3	-	TRBJ2-1	TRBD2	CASSPSSGGSYNEQFF	TGTGCCAGCAGCCCGTCAAGCGGGGGCTCCTACAATGAGCAGTTCTTC
TRBV9	-	TRBJ2-5	TRBD1	CASSANGQGGETQYF	TGTGCCAGCAGCGCCAACGGACAGGGTGGGGAGACCCAGTACTTC
TRBV5-1	-	TRBJ2-5	TRBD2	CASRQGLAGETQYF	TGCGCCAGCAGACAGGGACTAGCAGGGGAGACCCAGTACTTC
TRBV7-2	-	TRBJ1-5	-	CASKKEVSQLNQPQHF	TGTGCCAGCAAAAAGGAGGTTTCGCAGCTCAATCAGCCCCAGCATTTT
TRBV6-1	-	TRBJ1-3	-	CASSRELISGNTIYF	TGTGCCAGCAGTCGCGAACTCATCTCTGGAAACACCATATATTTT
TRBV2	-	TRBJ1-1	TRBD1	CASSPRGQGETEAFF	TGTGCCAGCAGTCCCCGGGGACAGGGTGAAACTGAAGCTTTCTTT
TRBV5-4	-	TRBJ2-3	-	CASSLDLFGANTQYF	TGTGCCAGCAGCTTGGATCTTTTCGGGGCGAATACGCAGTATTTT
TRBV18	-	TRBJ2-1	TRBD2	CASSRRTSGGAQSYNEQFF	TGTGCCAGCTCACGGCGGACTAGCGGGGGGGCGCAGTCCTACAATGAGCAGTTCTTC
TRBV28	-	TRBJ1-5	-	CASTPGGNQPQHF	TGTGCCAGCACCCCAGGGGGCAATCAGCCCCAGCATTTT
TRBV19	-	TRBJ1-1	-	CASSIAANTEAFF	TGTGCCAGTAGTATAGCCGCGAACACTGAAGCTTTCTTT
TRBV4-2	-	TRBJ1-1	-	CASSQDRGGLGSGNTEAFF	TGTGCCAGCAGCCAAGATCGGGGGGGGCTCGGTAGTGGAAACACTGAAGCTTTCTTT
TRBV5-6	once	TRBJ1-6	-	CASSLESGTSSYNSPLHF	TGTGCCAGCAGCTTGGAGTCCGGCACCAGCTCCTATAATTCACCCCTCCACTTT
TRBV6-1	-	TRBJ2-7	-	CASSEAPAPLYEQYF	TGTGCCAGCAGTGAAGCCCCCGCCCCTCTCTACGAGCAGTACTTC
TRBV29-1	-	TRBJ1-5	TRBD1	CSARQGDQPQHF	TGCAGCGCCCGACAGGGTGATCAGCCCCAGCATTTT
TRBV11-2	-	TRBJ2-5	TRBD2	CASSLPSGGWETQYF	TGTGCCAGCAGCTTACCTAGCGGGGGGTGGGAGACCCAGTACTTC
TRBV11-2	-	TRBJ1-2	-	CASSPGALGGYTF	TGTGCCAGCAGCCCAGGGGCCTTAGGGGGCTACACCTTC
TRBV19	-	TRBJ2-5	TRBD2	CASSIPPTSGRLETQYF	TGTGCCAGTAGTATTCCCCCGACTAGCGGGAGATTGGAGACCCAGTACTTC
TRBV18	-	TRBJ1-2	-	CASSPGREYGYTF	TGTGCCAGCTCACCGGGCAGGGAGTATGGCTACACCTTC
TRBV29-1	-	TRBJ2-1	TRBD1	CSVGQVYYNEQFF	TGCAGCGTGGGACAGGTCTACTACAATGAGCAGTTCTTC
TRBV12-5	once	TRBJ1-3	-	CASGLVRGSTSGNTIYF	TGTGCTAGTGGTTTGGTACGGGGATCGACCTCTGGAAACACCATATATTTT
TRBV6-5	many	TRBJ2-3	-	CASSLHRPTDTQYF	TGTGCCAGCAGTTTACACAGACCCACAGATACGCAGTATTTT
TRBV5-1	-	TRBJ1-3	TRBD1	CASSSGQGGSGNTIYF	TGCGCCAGCAGCTCAGGACAGGGAGGCTCTGGAAACACCATATATTTT
TRBV27	-	TRBJ1-4	TRBD1	CASSSNLRGRGEKLFF	TGTGCCAGCAGTTCAAATCTCAGGGGGCGAGGTGAAAAACTGTTTTTT
TRBV5-6	few	TRBJ2-4	TRBD2	CASSWGLAGGPDIQYF	TGTGCCAGCAGTTGGGGACTAGCGGGAGGCCCGGACATTCAGTACTTC
TRBV5-1	few	TRBJ1-1	-	CASRVRTVDSEAFF	TGCGCCAGCAGGGTGAGGACCGTGGATTCTGAAGCTTTCTTT
TRBV5-1	-	TRBJ2-7	-	CASSLEGGSHEQYF	TGCGCCAGCAGCTTGGAGGGGGGGTCCCACGAGCAGTACTTC
TRBV5-6	-	TRBJ2-6	TRBD1	CASSFDRGRSGANVLTF	TGTGCCAGCAGCTTTGACAGGGGGCGATCTGGGGCCAACGTCCTGACTTTC
TRBV27	-	TRBJ2-3	TRBD2	CASTRGTSGGLSTDTQYF	TGTGCCAGCACCCGGGGGACTAGCGGGGGCCTTAGCACAGATACGCAGTATTTT
TRBV27	-	TRBJ2-7	-	CASSLKPGTTHASYEQYF	TGTGCCAGCAGCTTAAAGCCCGGGACAACCCACGCCTCCTACGAGCAGTACTTC
TRBV6-6	-	TRBJ2-5	-	CASRDGGTQYF	TGTGCCAGCAGAGACGGGGGGACCCAGTACTTC
TRBV7-9	-	TRBJ1-2	-	CASSLPTGSGYTF	TGTGCCAGCAGCCTACCTACAGGGAGCGGCTACACCTTC
TRBV29-1	-	TRBJ2-7	-	CSVVGGGNPYEQYF	TGCAGCGTTGTGGGAGGGGGCAATCCGTACGAGCAGTACTTC